This is a list of T cell receptor beta chains from one sample in a study of CD4 T cells in relation to SARS-CoV-2 and coronaviruses. Profiled with immunoSEQ multiplex PCR; TCRdb holds only in-frame clones, not every one. The sample holds some 37,000 clones, just over 75% seen once. These receptors' targets are unknown. The sample was memory CD4+ T cells from PBMCs, cultured in vitro. The receptors were sampled from an adult with COVID-19. CDR3s include the opening cysteine and the closing phenylalanine or tryptophan. A D gene is named only where the DNA matches it firmly. Expanded clones get a size class; other rows say once, few or many, or leave the size out.

d_call,j_call,v_call,clone_size,cdr3_aa,cdr3_nt
-,TRBJ1-6,TRBV11-2,-,CASSPTAVPRGDSPLHF,TGTGCCAGCAGCCCCACGGCCGTCCCCCGGGGGGATTCACCCCTCCACTTT
TRBD2,TRBJ2-7,TRBV4-2,-,CASSRQGTSGSYEQYF,TGTGCCAGCAGCCGGCAAGGGACTAGCGGGAGCTACGAGCAGTACTTC
-,TRBJ1-2,TRBV3-1/TRBV3-2,-,CASSFWDRNNYGYTF,TGTGCCAGCAGCTTTTGGGACCGTAACAACTATGGCTACACCTTC
-,TRBJ1-4,TRBV30,-,CAWSSPEGFGEKLFF,TGTGCCTGGAGTTCCCCGGAGGGGTTTGGTGAAAAACTGTTTTTT
TRBD1,TRBJ2-7,TRBV29-1,-,CSVLGTETYEQYF,TGCAGCGTCCTCGGGACAGAGACTTACGAGCAGTACTTC
-,TRBJ1-5,TRBV12-3/TRBV12-4,few,CASSFQGNQPQHF,TGTGCCAGCAGTTTCCAGGGGAATCAGCCCCAGCATTTT
TRBD2,TRBJ2-1,TRBV5-6,-,CASSPTSGRAGEQFF,TGTGCCAGCAGCCCGACTAGCGGGAGGGCCGGTGAGCAGTTCTTC
-,TRBJ2-1,TRBV14,-,CASSRVTGIHEQFF,TGTGCCAGCAGCCGAGTAACAGGGATACATGAGCAGTTCTTC
-,TRBJ2-7,TRBV7-9,-,CASSLARQYEQYF,TGTGCCAGCAGCTTAGCCCGACAGTACGAGCAGTACTTC
-,TRBJ2-7,TRBV11-2,-,CASSSGYSYEQYF,TGTGCCAGCAGTAGCGGATACTCCTACGAGCAGTACTTC
-,TRBJ2-2,TRBV15,-,CATSRDHFSYTGELFF,TGTGCCACCAGCAGAGATCACTTCAGCTACACCGGGGAGCTGTTTTTT
TRBD2,TRBJ2-7,TRBV19,-,CASSPRLAGGPYEQYF,TGTGCCAGTAGTCCCCGACTAGCGGGAGGGCCCTACGAGCAGTACTTC
-,TRBJ2-3,TRBV6-6,-,CASSQKLRWPPTDTQYF,TGTGCCAGCAGTCAAAAACTTCGGTGGCCCCCCACAGATACGCAGTATTTT
TRBD2,TRBJ2-5,TRBV28,-,CASSFLLLAGGRETQYF,TGTGCCAGCAGTTTCCTGTTACTAGCGGGAGGTAGGGAGACCCAGTACTTC
TRBD2,TRBJ2-2,TRBV5-1,-,CASSPRTSGTGGELFF,TGCGCCAGCAGCCCCCGGACTAGCGGGACGGGCGGGGAGCTGTTTTTT
-,TRBJ1-5,TRBV18,-,CASSPSVSNSNQPQHF,TGTGCCAGCTCACCATCCGTCAGCAATAGCAATCAGCCCCAGCATTTT
-,TRBJ2-7,TRBV27,-,CASSFGHEQYF,TGTGCCAGCAGTTTTGGGCACGAGCAGTACTTC
TRBD2,TRBJ2-3,TRBV2,-,CASIGAGVGSDTQYF,TGTGCCAGCATAGGGGCGGGAGTGGGGTCAGATACGCAGTATTTT
-,TRBJ1-3,TRBV5-1,-,CASSLNRGNTIYF,TGCGCCAGCAGCTTGAACCGAGGAAACACCATATATTTT
TRBD2,TRBJ2-7,TRBV6-2/TRBV6-3,-,CASSSHAGGGYEQYF,TGTGCCAGCAGTTCCCATGCGGGGGGGGGCTACGAGCAGTACTTC
-,TRBJ2-5,TRBV7-9,-,CASSHIRSSFNQETQYF,TGTGCCAGCAGTCACATCAGGTCTAGTTTTAACCAAGAGACCCAGTACTTC
-,TRBJ1-2,TRBV7-9,few,CASSGSGGGYTF,TGTGCCAGCAGCGGATCGGGCGGTGGCTACACCTTC
-,TRBJ1-1,TRBV6-4,-,CASSRGVGTEAFF,TGTGCCAGCAGCCGAGGGGTGGGCACTGAAGCTTTCTTT
-,TRBJ1-2,TRBV9,-,CASSAPGTTYGYTF,TGTGCCAGCAGCGCCCCGGGGACCACTTATGGCTACACCTTC
TRBD2,TRBJ2-4,TRBV13,-,CASSSTGGKNIQYF,TGTGCCAGCAGCTCCACCGGGGGGAAAAACATTCAGTACTTC
-,TRBJ2-3,TRBV9,-,CASTRDADTQYF,TGTGCCAGCACCCGTGACGCGGATACGCAGTATTTT
TRBD1,TRBJ1-6,TRBV5-4,-,CASSLGDQGGMDSPLHF,TGTGCCAGCAGCTTGGGGGATCAGGGGGGGATGGATTCACCCCTCCACTTT
TRBD2,TRBJ2-3,TRBV20-1,few,CGGDYRGTQYF,TGCGGGGGGGACTACCGTGGGACGCAGTATTTT
-,TRBJ2-5,TRBV2,-,CASVGGSRSPQETQYF,TGTGCCAGCGTAGGGGGATCACGAAGCCCCCAAGAGACCCAGTACTTC
-,TRBJ1-2,TRBV5-1,-,CASSSQHELYGYTF,TGCGCCAGCAGCTCCCAACACGAGCTCTATGGCTACACCTTC
-,TRBJ1-5,TRBV28,few,CASRTGHSNQPQHF,TGTGCCAGCCGCACCGGACATAGCAATCAGCCCCAGCATTTT
-,TRBJ1-1,TRBV7-2,once,CASSLGPVAEAFF,TGTGCCAGCAGCTTGGGGCCGGTGGCTGAAGCTTTCTTT
-,TRBJ1-2,TRBV13,-,CASSLQMVGFYGYTF,TGTGCCAGCAGCTTACAGATGGTTGGGTTCTATGGCTACACCTTC
TRBD2,TRBJ2-7,TRBV13,-,CASSLVLADAYEQYF,TGTGCCAGCAGCTTAGTGCTAGCGGATGCCTACGAGCAGTACTTC
-,TRBJ2-5,TRBV29-1,few,CSVEGQGPETQYF,TGCAGCGTTGAAGGGCAGGGGCCAGAGACCCAGTACTTC
-,TRBJ2-3,TRBV7-3,-,CASSIGGGDTQYF,TGTGCCAGCAGCATAGGGGGGGGAGATACGCAGTATTTT
TRBD1,TRBJ2-7,TRBV5-5,few,CASRTRDRAYEQYF,TGTGCCAGCCGCACCCGGGACAGGGCCTACGAGCAGTACTTC
-,TRBJ2-2,TRBV11-3,once,CASSLTIGGTGELFF,TGTGCCAGCAGCTTAACTATAGGGGGGACCGGGGAGCTGTTTTTT
-,TRBJ1-5,TRBV7-8,-,CASSLAYRGEGGNQPQHF,TGTGCCAGCAGCTTAGCCTATAGGGGGGAAGGAGGCAATCAGCCCCAGCATTTT
TRBD2,TRBJ2-7,TRBV5-1,-,CASSLGGGGLTGGQYF,TGCGCCAGCAGCTTGGGGGGCGGGGGGCTCACCGGCGGGCAGTACTTC
TRBD2,TRBJ2-1,TRBV5-4,once,CASSSPGLALGDEQFF,TGTGCCAGCAGCAGCCCGGGACTAGCGCTGGGGGATGAGCAGTTCTTC
TRBD2,TRBJ2-2,TRBV4-3,-,CASSQALARTGELFF,TGCGCCAGCAGCCAAGCACTAGCGCGGACCGGGGAGCTGTTTTTT
TRBD2,TRBJ2-2,TRBV5-5,-,CASSLLGLAGARSGELFF,TGTGCCAGCAGCTTGTTGGGATTAGCGGGAGCGAGATCGGGGGAGCTGTTTTTT
TRBD1,TRBJ2-5,TRBV28,-,CASSFRTGGLQTQYF,TGTGCCAGCAGTTTCCGGACAGGGGGCCTCCAGACCCAGTACTTC
TRBD1,TRBJ2-5,TRBV5-6,once,CASSYLITGGQETQYF,TGTGCCAGCAGCTACCTAATCACAGGGGGGCAAGAGACCCAGTACTTC
-,TRBJ1-1,TRBV24-1,-,CATSDQLRVLVAFF,TGTGCCACCAGTGATCAACTCAGGGTTCTGGTAGCTTTCTTT